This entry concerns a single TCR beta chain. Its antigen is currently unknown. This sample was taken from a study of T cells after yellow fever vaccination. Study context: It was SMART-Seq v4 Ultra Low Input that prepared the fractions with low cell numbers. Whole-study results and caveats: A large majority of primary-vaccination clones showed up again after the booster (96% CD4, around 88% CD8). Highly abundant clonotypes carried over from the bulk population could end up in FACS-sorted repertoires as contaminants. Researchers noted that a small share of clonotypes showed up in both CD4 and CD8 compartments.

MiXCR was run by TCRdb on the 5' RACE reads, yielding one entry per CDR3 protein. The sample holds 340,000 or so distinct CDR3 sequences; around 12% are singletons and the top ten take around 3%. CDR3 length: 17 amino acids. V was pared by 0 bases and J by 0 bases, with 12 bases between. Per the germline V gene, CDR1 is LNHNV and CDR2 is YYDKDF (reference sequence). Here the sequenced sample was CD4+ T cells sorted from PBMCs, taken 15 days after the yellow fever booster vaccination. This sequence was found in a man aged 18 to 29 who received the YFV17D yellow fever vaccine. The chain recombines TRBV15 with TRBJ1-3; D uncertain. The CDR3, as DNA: TGTGCCACCAGCAGAGAGACCCTCGGCGGCTCTGGAAACACCATATATTTT. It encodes CATSRETLGGSGNTIYF.